This TCR beta chain was captured in a study of cytomegalovirus exposure and HLA in healthy donors. The CDR3 is 14 residues long. The V gene lost 6 bases and the J gene lost 1 base, with 12 bases spanning the gap. Germline V lookup: CDR1 MNHNS, CDR2 SASEGT. Details on this clone: Its antigen is not known.

Findings and limits, study-wide: It was in a later analysis that TCR association rates were seen to vary by HLA locus, highest for DRB1 and lowest for HLA-C. Most TCR sequences showed up rarely, but some public TCRs showed up in many donors. When a later analysis was performed, an Asian-associated ancestry cluster reportedly had fewer N-insertions than the approximately 680-donor mean.

Primers for the PCR totalled 60 Vbeta and 13 Jbeta. Profiled with immunoSEQ multiplex PCR; TCRdb holds only in-frame clones, not every one. Its clone listing holds roughly 75,000 clones. The donors comprised healthy bone marrow donors. The gene calls are TRBV6-1 and TRBJ1-1; weak D call: TRBD1 (5 bases). The clonotype comes from a boy younger than 18 in good health and CMV-seronegative. Sequences were obtained from PBMCs. The CDR3 region has the DNA TGTGCCAGCAGATGGGGGGGAGGGAACACTGAAGCTTTCTTT. Its translation is CASRWGGGNTEAFF.